This TCR beta chain is from a study of human T cells and chemical hapten exposure. Notes on the study in general: PT1 expanded TCR numbers tracked positively with patch test score. TCRs above 1 in 1000 frequency stayed constant with DPC sensitization.

This clonotype was recorded a few times. Its antigen is undetermined. One entry per CDR3 protein results from TCRdb running MiXCR on the RACE reads. The table lists 250,000 to 300,000 distinct CDR3 sequences, roughly 8% of them singletons. The time point denotes: pre-sensitization, week 0. Treatment: therapeutic diphenylcyclopropenone sensitization with weekly scalp DPC. The material sequenced was whole blood, taken in connection with sensitization to the hapten diphenylcyclopropenone (DPC). This sequence originates from a man between 18 and 29 years old with alopecia areata. Some clones in this sample may be carry-over from other donors' samples.

CDR3 amino acids: CASSPGLGGYEQYF. CDR3 DNA: TGTGCCAGCAGCCCCGGACTGGGGGGCTACGAGCAGTACTTC. This sequence joins TRBV7-9 and TRBJ2-7; possible D gene TRBD2, 6 bases. Germline CDR1 and CDR2: SEHNR and FQNEAQ (reference sequence). CDR3 length equals 14 residues. V lost 5 bases, J lost 3 bases, and 14 bases lay in between.